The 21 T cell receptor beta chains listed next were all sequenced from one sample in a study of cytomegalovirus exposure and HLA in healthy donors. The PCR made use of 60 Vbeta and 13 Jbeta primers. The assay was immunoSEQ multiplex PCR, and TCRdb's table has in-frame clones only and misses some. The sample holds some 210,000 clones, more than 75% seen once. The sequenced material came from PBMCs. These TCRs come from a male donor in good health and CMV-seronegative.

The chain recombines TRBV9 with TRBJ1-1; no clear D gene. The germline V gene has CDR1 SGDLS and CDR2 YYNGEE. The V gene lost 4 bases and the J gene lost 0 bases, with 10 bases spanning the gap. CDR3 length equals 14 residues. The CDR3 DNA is TGTGCCAGCAGCATCCAACCGGTGAACACTGAAGCTTTCTTT. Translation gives CASSIQPVNTEAFF.

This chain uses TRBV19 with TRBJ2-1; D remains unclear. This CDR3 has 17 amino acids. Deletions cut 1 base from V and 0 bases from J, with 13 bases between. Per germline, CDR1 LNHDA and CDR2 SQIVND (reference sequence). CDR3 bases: TGTGCCAGTAGTATAGGGCTCGCCCGAAGCTCCTACAATGAGCAGTTCTTC. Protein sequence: CASSIGLARSSYNEQFF.

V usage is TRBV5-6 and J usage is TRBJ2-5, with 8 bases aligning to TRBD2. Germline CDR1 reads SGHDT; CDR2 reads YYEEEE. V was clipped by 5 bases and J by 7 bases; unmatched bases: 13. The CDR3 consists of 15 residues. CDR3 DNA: TGTGCCAGCAGAATGACCGGGAGGGAAGAGATGACCCAGTACTTC. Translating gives CASRMTGREEMTQYF.

The CDR3 protein is CASSQDGDFPGELFF. CDR3 DNA: TGCGCCAGCAGCCAAGATGGGGACTTCCCCGGGGAGCTGTTTTTT. The chain combines TRBV4-1 with TRBJ2-2; TRBD2 might be the D (6 bases). This CDR3 has 15 residues. V lost 0 bases and J lost 6, with 11 bases in between. Germline CDR1 and CDR2: MGHRA and YSYEKL.

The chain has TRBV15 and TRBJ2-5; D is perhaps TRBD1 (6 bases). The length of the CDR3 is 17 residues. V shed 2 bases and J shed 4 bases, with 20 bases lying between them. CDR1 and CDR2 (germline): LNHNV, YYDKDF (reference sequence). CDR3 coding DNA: TGTGCCACCAGCAGACTCCTAACCGGGACACAGGCAGAGACCCAGTACTTC. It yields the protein CATSRLLTGTQAETQYF.

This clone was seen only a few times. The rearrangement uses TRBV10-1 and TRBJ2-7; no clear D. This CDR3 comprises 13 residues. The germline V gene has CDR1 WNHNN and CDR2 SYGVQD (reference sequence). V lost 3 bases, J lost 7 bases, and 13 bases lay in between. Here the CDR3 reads CASSEGRTREQYF. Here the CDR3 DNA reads TGCGCCAGCAGTGAAGGTCGTACGCGGGAGCAGTACTTC.

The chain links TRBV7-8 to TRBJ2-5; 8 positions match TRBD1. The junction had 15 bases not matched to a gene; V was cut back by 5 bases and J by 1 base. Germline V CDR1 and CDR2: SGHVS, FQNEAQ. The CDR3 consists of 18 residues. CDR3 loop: CASSVVGFSGQGQETQYF. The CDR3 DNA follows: TGTGCCAGCAGCGTAGTCGGCTTTTCCGGACAGGGCCAAGAGACCCAGTACTTC.

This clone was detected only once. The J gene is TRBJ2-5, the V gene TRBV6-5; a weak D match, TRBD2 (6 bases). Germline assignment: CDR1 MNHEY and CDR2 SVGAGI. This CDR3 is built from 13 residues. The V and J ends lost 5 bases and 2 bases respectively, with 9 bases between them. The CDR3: CASSGDSQETQYF. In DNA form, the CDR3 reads TGTGCCAGCAGTGGGGACTCGCAAGAGACCCAGTACTTC.

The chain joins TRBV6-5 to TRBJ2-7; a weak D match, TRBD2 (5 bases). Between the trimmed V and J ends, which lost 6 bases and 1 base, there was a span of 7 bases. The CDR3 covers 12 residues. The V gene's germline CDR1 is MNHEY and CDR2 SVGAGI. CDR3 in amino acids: CASSTGSYEQYF. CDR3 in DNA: TGTGCCAGCAGCACGGGATCCTACGAGCAGTACTTC.

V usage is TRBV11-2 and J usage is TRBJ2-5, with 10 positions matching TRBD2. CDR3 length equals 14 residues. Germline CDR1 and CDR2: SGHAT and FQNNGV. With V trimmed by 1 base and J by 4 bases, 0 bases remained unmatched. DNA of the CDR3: TGTGCCAGCAGCTTAGCTAGCGGGAGAGAGACCCAGTACTTC. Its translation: CASSLASGRETQYF.

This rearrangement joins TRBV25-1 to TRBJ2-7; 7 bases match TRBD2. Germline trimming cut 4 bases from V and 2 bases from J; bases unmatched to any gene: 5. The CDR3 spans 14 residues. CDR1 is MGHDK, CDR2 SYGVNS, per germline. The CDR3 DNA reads TGTGCCAGCAGTGGGGGGGAGGGACCCTACGAGCAGTACTTC. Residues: CASSGGEGPYEQYF.

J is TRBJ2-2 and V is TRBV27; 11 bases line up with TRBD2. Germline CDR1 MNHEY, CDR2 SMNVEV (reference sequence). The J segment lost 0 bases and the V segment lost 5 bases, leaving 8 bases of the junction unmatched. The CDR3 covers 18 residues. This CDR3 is CASSLLAGGRTNTGELFF. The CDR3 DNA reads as TGTGCCAGCAGTCTTCTAGCGGGAGGTCGCACGAACACCGGGGAGCTGTTTTTT.

CDR3 loop: CASSLTGTSDYNEQFF. The CDR3, as DNA: TGTGCCAGCAGCTTGACCGGGACTAGCGACTACAATGAGCAGTTCTTC. The chain couples TRBV5-6 to TRBJ2-1, with 10 positions matching TRBD2. CDR3 size: 16 residues. Germline V CDR1 and CDR2: SGHDT, YYEEEE. V gave up 1 base and J gave up 3 bases; unmatched junction bases: 4.

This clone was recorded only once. The CDR3 here is CASSSDRAYNEQFF. CDR3 bases: TGTGCCAGCAGTTCCGACAGGGCTTACAATGAGCAGTTCTTC. The chain couples TRBV6-1 to TRBJ2-1, with 7 bases fitting TRBD1. The germline V gene encodes CDR1 MNHNS and CDR2 SASEGT. The CDR3 consists of 14 residues. The V segment lost 5 bases and the J segment 4 bases; nucleotides outside the gene matches: 5.

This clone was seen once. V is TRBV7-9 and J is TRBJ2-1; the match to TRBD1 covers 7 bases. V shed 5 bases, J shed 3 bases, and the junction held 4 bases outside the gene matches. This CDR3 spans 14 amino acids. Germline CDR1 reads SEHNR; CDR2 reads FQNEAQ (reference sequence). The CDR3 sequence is CASSTGQFYNEQFF. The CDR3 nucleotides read TGTGCCAGCAGCACGGGACAGTTCTACAATGAGCAGTTCTTC.

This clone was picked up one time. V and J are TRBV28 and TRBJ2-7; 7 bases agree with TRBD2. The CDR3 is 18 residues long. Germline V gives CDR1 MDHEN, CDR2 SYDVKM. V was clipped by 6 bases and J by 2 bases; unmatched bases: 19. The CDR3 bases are TGTGCCAGCAGGCCACCCCTCGGGGCGGGAGCAAAACCCTACGAGCAGTACTTC. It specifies CASRPPLGAGAKPYEQYF.

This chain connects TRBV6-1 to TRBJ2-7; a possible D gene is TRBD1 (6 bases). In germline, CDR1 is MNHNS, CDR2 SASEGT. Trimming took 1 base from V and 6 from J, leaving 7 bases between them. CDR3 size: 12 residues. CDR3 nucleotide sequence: TGTGCCAGCAGTGAAGGACAGGCCGAGCAGTACTTC. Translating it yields CASSEGQAEQYF.

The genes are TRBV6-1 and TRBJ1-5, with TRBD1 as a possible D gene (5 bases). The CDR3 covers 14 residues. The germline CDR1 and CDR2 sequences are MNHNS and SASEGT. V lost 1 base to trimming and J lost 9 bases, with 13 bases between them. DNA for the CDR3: TGTGCCAGCAGTGAAGGGGGCGGCACGCGGCCCCAGCATTTT. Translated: CASSEGGGTRPQHF.

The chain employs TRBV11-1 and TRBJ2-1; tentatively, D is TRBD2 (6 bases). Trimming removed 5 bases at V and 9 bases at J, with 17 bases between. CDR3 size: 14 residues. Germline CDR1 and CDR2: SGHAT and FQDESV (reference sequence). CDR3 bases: TGTGCCAGCAGCCCACGTAGGGGACTGGGTGAGCAGTTCTTC. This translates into CASSPRRGLGEQFF.

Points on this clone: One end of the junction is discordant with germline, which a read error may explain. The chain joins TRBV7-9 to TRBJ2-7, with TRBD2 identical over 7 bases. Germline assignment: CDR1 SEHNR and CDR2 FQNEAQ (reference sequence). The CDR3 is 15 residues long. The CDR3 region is CSSSLSASGPYEQYF. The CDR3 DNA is TGTTCCAGCAGCTTATCGGCTAGCGGACCCTACGAGCAGTACTTC.

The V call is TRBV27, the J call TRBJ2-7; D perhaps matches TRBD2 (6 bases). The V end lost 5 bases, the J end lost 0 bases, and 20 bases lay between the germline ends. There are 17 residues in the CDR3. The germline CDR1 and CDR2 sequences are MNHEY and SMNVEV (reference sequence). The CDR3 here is CASSQHLGGRVSYEQYF. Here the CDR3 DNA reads TGTGCCAGCAGTCAACATCTCGGGGGTAGGGTCTCCTACGAGCAGTACTTC.